This record concerns one TCR beta chain sequence. Its antigen is not identified. The data derive from a study of OX40 agonist ivuxolimab in advanced cancers. Study background: The mean age was roughly 60 years, ranging from about 20 to 90, with more than 70% of participants male. Study outcomes and limitations: With doses of 0.1 to 3.0 mg/kg, CD4+ and CD8+ blood T cells had undergone clonal expansion by week 6. The 0.1-3.0 mg/kg partial responders had among the lowest clonal expansion. Determination of antigen specificity was not performed for the expanded peripheral T cells.

Assay used: immunoSEQ multiplex PCR; TCRdb lists only in-frame clones, some missing. The sample carries 70,000 to 100,000 clones, just over 85% recorded once. CDR3 length: 15 amino acids. Specimen: CD4+ or CD8+ T cells sorted from blood, collected in a trial of the OX40 agonist ivuxolimab. The chain carries TRBV21-1 and TRBJ2-1; no DNA check was done on the table's D call, TRBD2. TRBV21-1 is a pseudogene. The receptor was derived from an adult with an advanced solid tumor such as melanoma, head and neck, liver or kidney cancer. CDR3 region: CASSKGAGGPNEQFF. The CDR3 DNA reads as TGTGCCAGCAGCAAAGGAGCGGGAGGGCCCAATGAGCAGTTCTTC.